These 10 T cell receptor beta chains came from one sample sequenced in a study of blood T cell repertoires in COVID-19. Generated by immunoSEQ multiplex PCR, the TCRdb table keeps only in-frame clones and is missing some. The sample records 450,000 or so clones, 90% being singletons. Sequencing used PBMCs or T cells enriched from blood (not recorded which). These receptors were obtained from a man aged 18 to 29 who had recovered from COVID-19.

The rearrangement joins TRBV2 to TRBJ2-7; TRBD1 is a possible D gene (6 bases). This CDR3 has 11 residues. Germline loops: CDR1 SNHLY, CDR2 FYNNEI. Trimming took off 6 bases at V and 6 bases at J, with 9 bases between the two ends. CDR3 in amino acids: CASSQGTEQYF. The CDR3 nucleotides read TGTGCCAGCAGCCAGGGGACCGAGCAGTACTTC.

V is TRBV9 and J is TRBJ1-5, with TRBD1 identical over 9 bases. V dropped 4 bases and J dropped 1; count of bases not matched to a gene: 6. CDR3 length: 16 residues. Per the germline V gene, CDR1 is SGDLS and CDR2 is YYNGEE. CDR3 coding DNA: TGTGCCAGCAGCCCCGGACAGGGGAGCAGCAATCAGCCCCAGCATTTT. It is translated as CASSPGQGSSNQPQHF. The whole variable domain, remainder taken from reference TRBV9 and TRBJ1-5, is DSGVTQTPKHLITATGQRVTLRCSPRSGDLSVYWYQQSLDQGLQFLIQYYNGEERAKGNILERFSAQQFPDLHSELNLSSLELGDSALYFCASSPGQGSSNQPQHFGDGTRLSIL.

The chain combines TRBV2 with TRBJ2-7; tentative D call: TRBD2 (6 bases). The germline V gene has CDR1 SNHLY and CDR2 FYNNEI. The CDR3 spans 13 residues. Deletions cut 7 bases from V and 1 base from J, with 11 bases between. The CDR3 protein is CASKGSGSYEQYF. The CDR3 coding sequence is TGTGCCAGCAAGGGTAGCGGATCCTACGAGCAGTACTTC.

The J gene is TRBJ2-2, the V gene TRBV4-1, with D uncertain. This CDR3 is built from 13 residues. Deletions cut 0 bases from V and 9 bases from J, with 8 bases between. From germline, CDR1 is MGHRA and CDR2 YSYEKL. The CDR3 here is CASSQDPIRELFF. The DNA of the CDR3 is TGCGCCAGCAGCCAAGACCCCATCCGGGAGCTGTTTTTT.

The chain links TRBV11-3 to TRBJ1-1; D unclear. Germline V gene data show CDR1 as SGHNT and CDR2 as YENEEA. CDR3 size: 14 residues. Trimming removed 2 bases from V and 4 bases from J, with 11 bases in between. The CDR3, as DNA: TGTGCCAGCAGCTTATCGCCCCGAGGCACTGAAGCTTTCTTT. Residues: CASSLSPRGTEAFF.

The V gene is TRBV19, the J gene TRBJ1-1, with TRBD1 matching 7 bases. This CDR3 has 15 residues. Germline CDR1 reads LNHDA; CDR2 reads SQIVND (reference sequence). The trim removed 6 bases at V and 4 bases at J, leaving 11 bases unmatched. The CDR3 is CASSVIGTVSTEAFF. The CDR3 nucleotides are TGTGCCAGTAGCGTTATTGGGACAGTGAGCACTGAAGCTTTCTTT.

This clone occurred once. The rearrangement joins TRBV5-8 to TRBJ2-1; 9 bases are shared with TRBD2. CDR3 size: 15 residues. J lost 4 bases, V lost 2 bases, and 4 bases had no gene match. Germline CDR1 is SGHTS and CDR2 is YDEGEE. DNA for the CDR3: TGTGCCAGCAGCTTTGCGGGGGGGGCTTACAATGAGCAGTTCTTC. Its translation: CASSFAGGAYNEQFF.

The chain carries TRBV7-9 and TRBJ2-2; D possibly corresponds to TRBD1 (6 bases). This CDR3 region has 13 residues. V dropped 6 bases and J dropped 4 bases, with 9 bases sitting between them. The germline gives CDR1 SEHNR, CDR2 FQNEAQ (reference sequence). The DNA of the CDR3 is TGTGCCAGCAGTCACAGGGTCACCGGGGAGCTGTTTTTT. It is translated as CASSHRVTGELFF.

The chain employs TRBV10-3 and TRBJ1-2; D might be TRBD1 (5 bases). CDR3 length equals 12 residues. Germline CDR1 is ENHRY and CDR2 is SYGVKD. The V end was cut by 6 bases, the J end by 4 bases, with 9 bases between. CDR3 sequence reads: CAISGDSYGYTF. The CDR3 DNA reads TGTGCCATCAGCGGAGACAGCTATGGCTACACCTTC.

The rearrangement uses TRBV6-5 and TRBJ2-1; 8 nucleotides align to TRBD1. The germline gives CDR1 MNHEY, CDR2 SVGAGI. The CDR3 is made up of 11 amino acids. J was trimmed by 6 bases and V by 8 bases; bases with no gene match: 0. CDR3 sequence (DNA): TGTGCCAGCGGACAGGGCAATGAGCAGTTCTTC. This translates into CASGQGNEQFF.